Listed here is a single TCR beta chain. This clone was seen many times. The antigen it binds to is not known. Within one base of it there is no much larger clone, and no base qualities were kept. The data derive from a study of cytomegalovirus exposure and HLA in healthy donors (dated by TCRdb to 2016 to 2017). For the wider study: The 666 repertoires of the first cohort and the 95 to 150 validation repertoires were produced on the same platform, according to a later analysis. The study aimed to test whether cataloging public T cell receptors could reveal signatures of past pathogen exposure. In addition to the first cohort of several hundred subjects, a separate validation cohort of 120 different subjects was used. To predict cytomegalovirus infection status, the study brought together high-throughput TCR immunosequencing, statistical association of individual TCRs with disease status, and machine learning.

Results the study describes overall, beyond this receptor: A later analysis had no HLA typing for the validation cohort, so co-occurrence there was scored across all 110 or so repertoires. The authors suggested that the approach could potentially be extended to other disease states and immunological phenotypes. In vitro tests confirmed that three of the cytomegalovirus-associated TCR beta chains recognize cytomegalovirus antigens. The study gave a list of some 150 TCR beta chains associated with cytomegalovirus. A later analysis found that TCRs clustered in the first cohort also tended to co-occur in the 95 to 150 validation repertoires, with 94% of cluster scores above 0. The classifier was reported to diagnose cytomegalovirus status with high specificity and sensitivity in both the original cohort and the validation cohort. Across donors, most TCR sequences were observed very rarely, whereas some public TCRs were present in many individuals.

Receptors were amplified or captured by the immunoSEQ multiplex PCR assay. The source study handled its data this way. A statistical classification framework was built for diagnosing cytomegalovirus status from the catalog of TCR beta chain sequences. In its TCRdb copy, this immuneACCESS table keeps in-frame sequences only and misses some clones. Where compared with another copy, unresolved V genes explain less than half of these, and the others have no known cause. V, J and clone size derive from that table, while D and trimming were established from the DNA sequence. This sample is represented by some 150,000 clones; about 88% of them were singletons. The top ten constitute approximately 3.2% of the sample. The donors belonged to the validation cohort of 90 to 150 subjects, which was separate from the roughly 680-subject first cohort. The receptor comes from a woman in her late teens or twenties in good health and CMV-seropositive. Sequenced sample: PBMCs.

This receptor has the CDR3 CASSDSGRGQPQHF. The bases read TGTGCCAGCAGTGATAGCGGGAGGGGGCAGCCCCAGCATTTT. This sequence uses TRBV2 and TRBJ1-5, and the D gene may be TRBD1, 6 bases matching. Including the terminal cysteine and phenylalanine, the CDR3 comprises 14 residues. Here the CDR3 DNA is all that survives: 42 bases in frame from base 1. CDR1 and CDR2 were assigned from the germline V gene as SNHLY and FYNNEI. V is cut by 3 bases and J by 7 bases, and the space between the germline ends is 13 bases.